This T cell receptor beta chain was profiled in a study of cytomegalovirus exposure and HLA in healthy donors. All donors participated as healthy donors of bone marrow. Use of 60 Vbeta and 13 Jbeta primers characterized the PCR. Assay used: immunoSEQ multiplex PCR; TCRdb lists only in-frame clones, some missing. This sample has 110,000 or so clones; 82% occur once, and the top ten carry roughly 2.5%. The specimen sequenced was PBMCs. This clonotype was obtained from a young woman in good health and CMV-seronegative.

In DNA, the CDR3 is TGTGCCAGTAGTATGCGGGGGACTGAAGCTTTCTTT. Its protein product is CASSMRGTEAFF. The chain joins TRBV19 to TRBJ1-1; D might be TRBD1 (5 bases). CDR1 is LNHDA, CDR2 SQIVND, per germline (reference sequence). V lost 3 bases, J lost 5 bases, and 7 bases lay in between. This CDR3 spans 12 amino acids.